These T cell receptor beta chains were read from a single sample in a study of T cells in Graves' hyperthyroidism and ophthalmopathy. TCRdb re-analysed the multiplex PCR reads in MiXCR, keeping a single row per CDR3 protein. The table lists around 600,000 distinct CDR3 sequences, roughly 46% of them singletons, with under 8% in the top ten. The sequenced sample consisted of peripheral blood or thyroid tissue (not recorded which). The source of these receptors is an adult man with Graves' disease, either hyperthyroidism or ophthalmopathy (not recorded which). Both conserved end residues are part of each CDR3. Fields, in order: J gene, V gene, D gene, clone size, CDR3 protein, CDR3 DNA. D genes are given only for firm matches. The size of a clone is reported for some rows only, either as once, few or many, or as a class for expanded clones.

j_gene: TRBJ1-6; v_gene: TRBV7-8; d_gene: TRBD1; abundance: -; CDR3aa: CASSSGQGPRGWSPLHF; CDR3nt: TGTGCCAGCAGCTCGGGACAGGGGCCTCGCGGGTGGTCACCCCTCCACTTT
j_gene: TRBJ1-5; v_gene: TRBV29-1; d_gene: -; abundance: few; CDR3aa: CSVGTGDNQPQHF; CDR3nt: TGCAGCGTTGGTACAGGAGACAATCAGCCCCAGCATTTT
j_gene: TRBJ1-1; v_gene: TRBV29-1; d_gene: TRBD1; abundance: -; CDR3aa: CSSQVQGRYTEAFF; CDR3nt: TGCAGCAGCCAAGTACAGGGGAGGTACACTGAAGCTTTCTTT
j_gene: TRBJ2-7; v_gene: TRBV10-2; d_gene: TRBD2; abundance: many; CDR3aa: CASSTGTSGEQYF; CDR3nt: TGCGCCAGCAGTACCGGGACTAGCGGCGAGCAGTACTTC
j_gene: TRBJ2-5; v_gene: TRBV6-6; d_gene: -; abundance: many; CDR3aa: CASRAPDQETQYF; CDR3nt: TGTGCCAGCAGAGCGCCGGACCAAGAGACCCAGTACTTC
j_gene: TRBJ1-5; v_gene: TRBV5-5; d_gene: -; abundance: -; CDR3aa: CASSLVGAVEPQHF; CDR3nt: TGTGCCAGCAGCTTAGTCGGGGCGGTGGAGCCCCAGCATTTT
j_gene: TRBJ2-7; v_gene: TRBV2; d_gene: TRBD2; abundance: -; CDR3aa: CASSVSSGGYEQYF; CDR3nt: TGTGCCAGCAGTGTTTCAAGCGGGGGCTACGAGCAGTACTTC
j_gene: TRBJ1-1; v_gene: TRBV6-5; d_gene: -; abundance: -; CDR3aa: CASSYNKNTEAFF; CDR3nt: TGTGCCAGCAGTTATAACAAGAACACTGAAGCTTTCTTT
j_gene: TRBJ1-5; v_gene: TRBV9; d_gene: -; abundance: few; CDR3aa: CASAGGHDGPQHF; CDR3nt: TGTGCCAGCGCAGGTGGTCACGATGGGCCCCAGCATTTT
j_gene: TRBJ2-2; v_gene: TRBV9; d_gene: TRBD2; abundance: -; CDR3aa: CASSPQAGEIGGELFF; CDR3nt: TGTGCCAGCAGCCCCCAAGCGGGAGAAATCGGCGGGGAGCTGTTTTTT
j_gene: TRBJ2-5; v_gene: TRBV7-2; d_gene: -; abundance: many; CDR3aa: CASSSERWAETQYF; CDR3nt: TGTGCCAGCAGCTCCGAACGATGGGCAGAGACCCAGTACTTC
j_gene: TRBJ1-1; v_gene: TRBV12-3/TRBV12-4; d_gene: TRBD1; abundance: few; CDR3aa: CASSSGQVKAFF; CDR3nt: TGTGCCAGCAGTTCGGGACAGGTAAAAGCTTTCTTT
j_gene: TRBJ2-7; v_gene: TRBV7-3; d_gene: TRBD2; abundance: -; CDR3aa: CASSNRLANYEQYF; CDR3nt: TGTGCCAGCAGCAACAGACTAGCAAACTACGAGCAGTACTTC
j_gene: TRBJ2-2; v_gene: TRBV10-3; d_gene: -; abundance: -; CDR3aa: CATSATGELFF; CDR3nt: TGTGCCACCAGTGCAACCGGGGAGCTGTTTTTT
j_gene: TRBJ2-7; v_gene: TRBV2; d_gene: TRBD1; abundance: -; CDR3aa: CAGTGAPYEQYF; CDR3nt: TGTGCCGGGACAGGGGCTCCCTACGAGCAGTACTTC
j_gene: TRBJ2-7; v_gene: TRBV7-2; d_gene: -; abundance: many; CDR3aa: CASNIGGTSYEQYF; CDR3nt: TGTGCCAGCAACATCGGCGGGACCTCCTACGAGCAGTACTTC
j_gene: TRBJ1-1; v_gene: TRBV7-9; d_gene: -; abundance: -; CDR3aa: CAISQTGQYTEAFF; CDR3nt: TGTGCCATCAGCCAAACCGGACAGTACACTGAAGCTTTCTTT
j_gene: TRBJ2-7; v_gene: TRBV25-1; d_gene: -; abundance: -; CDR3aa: CASSDSSEYEQYF; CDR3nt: TGTGCCAGCAGTGATTCTAGCGAGTACGAGCAGTACTTC
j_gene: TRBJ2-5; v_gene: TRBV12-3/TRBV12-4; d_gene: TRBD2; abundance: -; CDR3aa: CASSYWAGGQETQYF; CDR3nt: TGTGCCAGCAGTTACTGGGCGGGGGGGCAAGAGACCCAGTACTTC
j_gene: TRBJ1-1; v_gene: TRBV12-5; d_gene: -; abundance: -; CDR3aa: CASGLGGDIMTEAFF; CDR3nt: TGTGCTAGTGGTTTAGGGGGGGACATCATGACTGAAGCTTTCTTT
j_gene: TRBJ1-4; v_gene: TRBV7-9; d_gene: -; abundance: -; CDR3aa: CASSLFPRGSNEKLFF; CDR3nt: TGTGCCAGCAGCTTATTCCCCCGGGGGAGTAATGAAAAACTGTTTTTT
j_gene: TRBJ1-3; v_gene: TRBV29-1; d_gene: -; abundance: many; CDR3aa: CSVGEGPTGNTIYF; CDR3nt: TGCAGCGTTGGGGAGGGGCCGACTGGAAACACCATATATTTT
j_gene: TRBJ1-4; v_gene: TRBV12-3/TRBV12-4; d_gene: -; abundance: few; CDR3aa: CASSLDRRWEKLFF; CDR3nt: TGTGCCAGCAGTTTGGATAGGAGATGGGAAAAACTGTTTTTT
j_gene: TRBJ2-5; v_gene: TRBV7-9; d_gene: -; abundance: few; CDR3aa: CASSPPRGGDQETQYF; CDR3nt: TGTGCCAGCAGCCCCCCTAGGGGGGGAGACCAAGAGACCCAGTACTTC
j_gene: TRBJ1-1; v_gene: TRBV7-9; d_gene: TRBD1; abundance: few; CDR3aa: CASSPLGQGARGTEAFF; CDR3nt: TGTGCCAGCAGCCCCCTGGGACAGGGGGCCCGGGGCACTGAAGCTTTCTTT